A selection of T cell receptor beta chains follows, all from one sample in a study of cytomegalovirus exposure and HLA in healthy donors. Clones were read by immunoSEQ multiplex PCR, and TCRdb kept only the in-frame ones, dropping some. The sample carries approximately 79,000 clones, roughly 70% recorded once. The sample was PBMCs. The receptors stem from a man aged 40-49 years in good health and CMV-seropositive. The CDR3 runs from the conserved cysteine through the conserved F or W. The order of the fields is clone size, V gene, J gene, D gene, CDR3 DNA, CDR3 protein. D genes are given only for firm matches. Clone size is shown for a subset of rows, as once, few, many or a class of expanded clone.

size: NA; V: TRBV5-1; J: TRBJ1-1; D: TRBD1; DNA: TGCGCCAGCAGCTTGGCTACAGGGGACACTGAAGCTTTCTTT; CDR3: CASSLATGDTEAFF
size: NA; V: TRBV5-8; J: TRBJ2-3; D: NA; DNA: TGTGCCAGCAGCTCCAGGACAGGCACAGATACGCAGTATTTT; CDR3: CASSSRTGTDTQYF
size: NA; V: TRBV4-2; J: TRBJ1-5; D: NA; DNA: TGTGCCAGCAGCCAAGAACAGGTGAGCAATCAGCCCCAGCATTTT; CDR3: CASSQEQVSNQPQHF
size: NA; V: TRBV4-2; J: TRBJ2-7; D: NA; DNA: TGTGCCAGCAGCCAAGAAGACCGGGGAGGTTACGAGCAGTACTTC; CDR3: CASSQEDRGGYEQYF
size: large; V: TRBV5-6; J: TRBJ1-1; D: NA; DNA: TGTGCCAGCAGCTTGGAGGTGAGGGCTGAAGCTTTCTTT; CDR3: CASSLEVRAEAFF
size: once; V: TRBV2; J: TRBJ1-1; D: NA; DNA: TGTGCCAGCAAAAGCCTAAGGAACACTGAAGCTTTCTTT; CDR3: CASKSLRNTEAFF
size: once; V: TRBV5-1; J: TRBJ1-1; D: TRBD1; DNA: TGCGCCAGCAGCTTGGAGGCGACAGGGAGGTTAGGAGCTTTCTTT; CDR3: CASSLEATGRLGAFF
size: NA; V: TRBV15; J: TRBJ2-3; D: TRBD2; DNA: TGTGCCACCAGCTCATACCGGGACTACACAGATACGCAGTATTTT; CDR3: CATSSYRDYTDTQYF
size: NA; V: TRBV6-6; J: TRBJ2-7; D: NA; DNA: TGTGCCACCACCCAGGGTGACGAGCAGTACTTC; CDR3: CATTQGDEQYF
size: NA; V: TRBV13; J: TRBJ1-1; D: NA; DNA: TGTGCCAGCAGCTTAGTCTCTGAAGCTTTCTTT; CDR3: CASSLVSEAFF
size: NA; V: TRBV5-1; J: TRBJ2-7; D: NA; DNA: TGCGCCAGCAGCCCCCTCGGGACCGGGGGAGCGCAGTACTTC; CDR3: CASSPLGTGGAQYF
size: NA; V: TRBV30; J: TRBJ1-3; D: TRBD1; DNA: TGTGCCTGGAGTGTACTTAGGGGACAGGGGGGGATCGGAAACACCATATATTTT; CDR3: CAWSVLRGQGGIGNTIYF
size: many; V: TRBV29-1; J: TRBJ1-1; D: NA; DNA: TGCAGCGTTGAAGGCCAGTTGAACACTGAAGCTTTCTTT; CDR3: CSVEGQLNTEAFF
size: NA; V: TRBV5-6; J: TRBJ2-3; D: TRBD2; DNA: TGTGCCAGCAGCTTGGGTAGCGGGGGCCGCACAGATACGCAGTATTTT; CDR3: CASSLGSGGRTDTQYF
size: few; V: TRBV5-4; J: TRBJ1-1; D: NA; DNA: TGTGCCAGCAGCACCGAGGCGAACATGAACACTGAAGCTTTCTTT; CDR3: CASSTEANMNTEAFF
size: few; V: TRBV28; J: TRBJ2-4; D: TRBD2; DNA: TGTGCCAGCAGCTTAGCGGGAGAGAACATTCAGTACTTC; CDR3: CASSLAGENIQYF
size: NA; V: TRBV2; J: TRBJ2-1; D: TRBD1; DNA: TGTGCCAGCAGGGGAACAGGGACAGGGGATAATGAGCAGTTCTTC; CDR3: CASRGTGTGDNEQFF
size: NA; V: TRBV19; J: TRBJ1-2; D: NA; DNA: TGTGCCAGTAGTAGGGAACTCCGGACAGCTAACTATGGCTACACCTTC; CDR3: CASSRELRTANYGYTF
size: NA; V: TRBV19; J: TRBJ2-5; D: NA; DNA: TGTGCCAGTAGTATCACAGAAGCTCACCCACAAGAGACCCAGTACTTC; CDR3: CASSITEAHPQETQYF
size: NA; V: TRBV9; J: TRBJ2-7; D: TRBD2; DNA: TGCGCCAGCAGCCCCAGCGGTAGCGGGATCAACTACGAGCAGTACTTC; CDR3: CASSPSGSGINYEQYF
size: NA; V: TRBV28; J: TRBJ2-3; D: NA; DNA: TGTGCCAGCAGTTCGCGTGCGGGGAGCGGTGAAGATACGCAGTATTTT; CDR3: CASSSRAGSGEDTQYF
size: few; V: TRBV28; J: TRBJ2-1; D: TRBD2; DNA: TGTGCCAGCAGTTTCGAACTAGCGGGGGGGGATGAGCAGTTCTTC; CDR3: CASSFELAGGDEQFF
size: NA; V: TRBV19; J: TRBJ1-2; D: NA; DNA: TGTGCCAGTCGGCTAGGCGGATCCTATGGCTACACCTTC; CDR3: CASRLGGSYGYTF
size: NA; V: TRBV5-1; J: TRBJ2-1; D: TRBD2; DNA: TGCGCCAGCAGCTTGGGACTAGCGGGAGACCTCAATGAGCAGTTCTTC; CDR3: CASSLGLAGDLNEQFF
size: NA; V: TRBV7-9; J: TRBJ2-5; D: NA; DNA: TGTGCCAGCAGCTTAGATACAGGGTATGAGACCCAGTACTTC; CDR3: CASSLDTGYETQYF
size: NA; V: TRBV28; J: TRBJ2-7; D: TRBD2; DNA: TGTGCCAGCCATCCGGGACTAGCGGGTTCCGAGCAGTACTTC; CDR3: CASHPGLAGSEQYF
size: NA; V: TRBV7-9; J: TRBJ1-4; D: NA; DNA: TGTGCCAGCAGCTTAGCTAACGGGGGGTTACGTGAAAAACTGTTTTTT; CDR3: CASSLANGGLREKLFF
size: NA; V: TRBV18; J: TRBJ1-4; D: NA; DNA: TGTGCCAGCTCACCGGCGGATGCAACTAATGAAAAACTGTTTTTT; CDR3: CASSPADATNEKLFF
size: NA; V: TRBV25-1; J: TRBJ2-3; D: NA; DNA: TGTGCCAGCAGTGAGGCCAAGACAGATACGCAGTATTTT; CDR3: CASSEAKTDTQYF
size: NA; V: TRBV7-9; J: TRBJ2-2; D: TRBD2; DNA: TGTGCCAGCAGCCTCCCCAGTGGAGCGGGGGTTGCCGGGGAGCTGTTTTTT; CDR3: CASSLPSGAGVAGELFF
size: NA; V: TRBV9; J: TRBJ1-1; D: NA; DNA: TGTGCCAGCAGCGTACTTTCAGGGATTAGGGACACTGAAGCTTTCTTT; CDR3: CASSVLSGIRDTEAFF
size: once; V: TRBV7-9; J: TRBJ2-1; D: NA; DNA: TGTGCCAGCAGCCAATTAGTGGATGAGCAGTTCTTC; CDR3: CASSQLVDEQFF